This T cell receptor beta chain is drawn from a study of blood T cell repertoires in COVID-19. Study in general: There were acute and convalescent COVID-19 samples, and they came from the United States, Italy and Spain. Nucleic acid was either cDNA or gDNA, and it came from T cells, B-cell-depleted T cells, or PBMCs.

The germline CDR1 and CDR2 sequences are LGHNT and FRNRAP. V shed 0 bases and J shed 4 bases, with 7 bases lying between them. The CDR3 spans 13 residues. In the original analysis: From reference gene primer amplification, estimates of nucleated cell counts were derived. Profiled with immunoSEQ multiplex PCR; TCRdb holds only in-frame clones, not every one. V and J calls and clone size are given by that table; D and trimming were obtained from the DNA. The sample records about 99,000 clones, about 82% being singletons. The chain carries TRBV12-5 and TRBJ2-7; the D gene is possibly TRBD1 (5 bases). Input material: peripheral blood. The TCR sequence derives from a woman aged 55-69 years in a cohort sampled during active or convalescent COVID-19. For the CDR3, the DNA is TGTGCTAGTGGTTTGGTACAGGCGTACGAGCAGTACTTC. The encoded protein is CASGLVQAYEQYF.